These 16 T cell receptor beta chains were all obtained from the same sample, sequenced in a study of shared clonotypes between healthy human individuals. Method: immunoSEQ multiplex PCR; TCRdb's copy keeps in-frame clones and lacks some. The data hold under 600,000 clones, with 90% to 96% observed a single time. Sequenced input: naive CD4+ T cells sorted from blood. As for subset: CD45RA+ positively selected. Source of these receptors: a woman aged 25 to 39 in good health.

This chain links TRBV28 with TRBJ2-7; D unclear. The CDR3 runs 11 residues. Germline CDR1 is MDHEN and CDR2 is SYDVKM. V shed 10 bases and J shed 3 bases, with 10 bases lying between them. CDR3 sequence reads: CATLLDYEQYF. The CDR3 bases are TGTGCCACCCTCCTTGACTACGAGCAGTACTTC.

The rearrangement uses TRBV9 and TRBJ2-1, with D unclear. This CDR3 region has 14 residues. From germline, CDR1 is SGDLS and CDR2 YYNGEE. V dropped 4 bases and J dropped 4 bases, with 12 bases sitting between them. In nucleotides, the CDR3 is TGTGCCAGCAGCCACCTCGCAAATTACAATGAGCAGTTCTTC. Amino acids: CASSHLANYNEQFF.

The chain recombines TRBV7-7 with TRBJ2-3; 11 nucleotides match TRBD2. Unmatched junction bases numbered 4, after V lost 5 bases and J lost 3 bases. The CDR3 extends over 15 amino acids. Germline values: CDR1 SSHAT, CDR2 FNYEAQ (reference sequence). In DNA, the CDR3 is TGTGCCAGCAGCCAACTAGCGGGAGCGACAGATACGCAGTATTTT. Its protein is CASSQLAGATDTQYF.

The chain is built from TRBV5-1 and TRBJ2-7; D not certain. The germline V gene encodes CDR1 SGHRS and CDR2 YFSETQ. The CDR3 has 14 residues. V lost 0 bases and J lost 1, with 8 bases in between. The CDR3 region is CASSLVARSYEQYF. Here the CDR3 DNA reads TGCGCCAGCAGCTTGGTGGCCAGATCCTACGAGCAGTACTTC.

This rearrangement joins TRBV5-4 to TRBJ2-3, with TRBD2 matching over 7 bases. The trim removed 3 bases at V and 0 bases at J, leaving 4 bases unmatched. CDR1 and CDR2 from the germline V gene are SGHNT and YYREEE (reference sequence). The CDR3 has 15 residues. This CDR3 reads CASSSTSASTDTQYF. CDR3 coding DNA: TGTGCCAGCAGCTCTACTAGCGCGAGCACAGATACGCAGTATTTT.

The gene calls are TRBV6-1 and TRBJ2-5, with TRBD1 matching 7 bases. V was pared by 5 bases and J by 2 bases, with 5 bases of the junction left unmatched. The CDR3 runs to 14 residues. In germline, CDR1 is MNHNS, CDR2 SASEGT. CDR3 sequence (DNA): TGTGCCAGCAGTAGGGGACAGATGCAAGAGACCCAGTACTTC. It codes for CASSRGQMQETQYF.

This chain joins TRBV28 and TRBJ1-5; D might be TRBD1 (5 bases). The CDR3 has 17 amino acids. The germline V and J ends were trimmed by 2 bases and 7 bases, with 21 bases remaining between them. The V gene's germline CDR1 is MDHEN and CDR2 SYDVKM. In DNA form, the CDR3 reads TGTGCCAGCAGTTTAAGTTGGGTTGAGGGGAGGTGGCAGCCCCAGCATTTT. It codes for CASSLSWVEGRWQPQHF.

The gene calls are TRBV5-1 and TRBJ1-5, with D hard to call. Germline CDR1 SGHRS, CDR2 YFSETQ. This CDR3 spans 14 amino acids. Trimming removed 0 bases from V and 2 bases from J, with 6 bases in between. CDR3 sequence: CASSLAEGNQPQHF. As DNA, the CDR3 is TGCGCCAGCAGCTTGGCCGAGGGCAATCAGCCCCAGCATTTT. The full variable domain, rest sourced from reference TRBV5-1 and TRBJ1-5, is KAGVTQTPRYLIKTRGQQVTLSCSPISGHRSVSWYQQTPGQGLQFLFEYFSETQRNKGNFPGRFSGRQFSNSRSEMNVSTLELGDSALYLCASSLAEGNQPQHFGDGTRLSIL.

The chain uses TRBV4-2 and TRBJ1-3, with a tentative D call TRBD1 (5 bases). Trimming took 1 base from V and 3 from J, leaving 16 bases between them. The CDR3 loop spans 17 amino acids. From germline, CDR1 is LGHNA and CDR2 YNFKEQ. The CDR3 DNA follows: TGTGCCAGCAGCCAAGGGACCCAGGGTGCTAATGGAAACACCATATATTTT. Its translation: CASSQGTQGANGNTIYF.

CDR3 region: CASSQDRGTGELFF. The CDR3 coding sequence is TGTGCCAGCAGCCAAGATCGTGGCACCGGGGAGCTGTTTTTT. V usage is TRBV4-2 and J usage is TRBJ2-2; D not certain. This CDR3 has 14 amino acids. Germline CDR1 reads LGHNA; CDR2 reads YNFKEQ. The germline V and J ends were trimmed by 0 bases and 4 bases, with 6 bases remaining between them.

The rearrangement joins TRBV5-4 to TRBJ1-2; tentatively, D is TRBD1 (6 bases). Trimming removed 0 bases from V and 8 bases from J, with 11 bases in between. This CDR3 has 13 amino acids. The germline V gene has CDR1 SGHNT and CDR2 YYREEE (reference sequence). For the CDR3, the DNA is TGTGCCAGCAGCTTGGCCACCGGGACAGGCTACACCTTC. Translating it yields CASSLATGTGYTF. Full variable domain (outside the CDR3, taken from reference TRBV5-4 and TRBJ1-2): ETGVTQSPTHLIKTRGQQVTLRCSSQSGHNTVSWYQQALGQGPQFIFQYYREEENGRGNFPPRFSGLQFPNYSSELNVNALELDDSALYLCASSLATGTGYTFGSGTRLTVV.

The CDR3, as DNA: TGCGCCAGCAGCTCAGCGGGACAGGTGAATAATGAGCAGTTCTTC. This gives the protein CASSSAGQVNNEQFF. The chain links TRBV5-1 to TRBJ2-1; tentatively, D is TRBD1 (8 bases). Per germline, CDR1 SGHRS and CDR2 YFSETQ. The V and J ends lost 3 bases and 7 bases respectively, with 17 bases between them. CDR3 size: 15 residues.

For the CDR3, the DNA is TGTGCCAGCAGCCTCAGGGGGGCAGGGGCGACGGAAAAACTGTTTTTT. Amino acids: CASSLRGAGATEKLFF. The chain recombines TRBV5-4 with TRBJ1-4; 7 nucleotides match TRBD1. Unmatched junction bases numbered 14, after V lost 4 bases and J lost 8 bases. The CDR3 covers 16 residues. Germline V gene data show CDR1 as SGHNT and CDR2 as YYREEE (reference sequence).

The DNA for the CDR3 is TGTGCCAGCAGTCCGACCCGTGTGGACGTTCGCAATCAGCCCCAGCATTTT. As protein: CASSPTRVDVRNQPQHF. The chain combines TRBV27 with TRBJ1-5; no firm D call. The CDR3 extends over 17 amino acids. Germline V lookup: CDR1 MNHEY, CDR2 SMNVEV (reference sequence). V lost 5 bases and J 2 bases, leaving 19 bases between the germline ends.

Of note for this clone: Since the CDR3 does not end with the conserved phenylalanine or tryptophan, this likely comes from a read error. The DNA is left out, because the CDR3 cannot be placed on it with certainty; the CDR3 is given as TCRdb lists it. The chain carries TRBV28 and TRBJ2-7. Termini included, the CDR3 measures 13 amino acids. CDR1 is MDHEN, CDR2 SYDVKM, per germline. The CDR3 loop is CASSPVGSRELFA.

The chain has TRBV28 and TRBJ1-4; D is undetermined. The CDR3 length is 14 residues. Trimming pared 6 bases from V and 2 bases from J, leaving 10 bases between. Germline V gives CDR1 MDHEN, CDR2 SYDVKM. The CDR3 sequence is CASSPGPTNEKLFF. The CDR3 nucleotides are TGTGCCAGCAGCCCCGGACCCACTAATGAAAAACTGTTTTTT.